This is a list of T cell receptor beta chains from one sample in a study of blood T cell repertoires in COVID-19. The repertoire was sequenced with immunoSEQ multiplex PCR; TCRdb's copy has only in-frame clones and lacks some. There are under 500,000 clones in the sample; about 90% occur only once, and under 2.5% lies in the top ten. Sequenced input: PBMCs or T cells enriched from blood (not recorded which). The receptors were gathered from a woman between 18 and 30 years old with acute COVID-19. The CDR3 runs from the conserved cysteine through the conserved F or W. A D gene is named only where the DNA matches it firmly. Not every row has a clone size; where given, it reads once, few, many or a size class.

>.|TRBV11-2|15|.|TRBJ1-5
CASSLTDSGDQPQHF
TGTGCCAGCAGCCTGACAGACAGCGGGGATCAGCCCCAGCATTTT
>TRBD2|TRBV4-3|15|.|TRBJ2-1
CASSQELAGNNEQFF
TGCGCCAGCAGCCAAGAACTAGCGGGGAATAATGAGCAGTTCTTC
>.|TRBV28|15|.|TRBJ2-3
CASSNLDTSTDTQYF
TGTGCCAGCAGTAACTTAGACACTAGCACAGATACGCAGTATTTT
>TRBD2|TRBV7-3|16|.|TRBJ2-3
CASSSSPSGGRDTQYF
TGTGCCAGCAGCTCATCCCCTAGCGGGGGGAGAGATACGCAGTATTTT
>.|TRBV20-1|10|once|TRBJ2-5
CSANRETQYF
TGCAGTGCTAATCGTGAGACCCAGTACTTC
>.|TRBV27|16|.|TRBJ2-2
CASSLKRTANTGELFF
TGTGCCAGCAGTTTGAAACGCACAGCGAACACCGGGGAGCTGTTTTTT
>TRBD2|TRBV14|15|.|TRBJ2-7
CASSQPGLASYEQYF
TGTGCCAGCAGCCAACCGGGACTAGCCTCCTACGAGCAGTACTTC
>TRBD2|TRBV3-1/TRBV3-2|15|once|TRBJ2-1
CASSQLAGGGYEQFF
TGTGCCAGCAGCCAATTAGCGGGGGGTGGCTATGAGCAGTTCTTC
>.|TRBV23-1|12|.|TRBJ1-5
CASSGAHQPQHF
TGCGCCAGCAGCGGAGCCCATCAGCCCCAGCATTTT
>.|TRBV27|15|.|TRBJ2-1
CASSPRVRAYNEQFF
TGTGCCAGCAGCCCTAGGGTCAGGGCATACAATGAGCAGTTCTTC
>TRBD2|TRBV6-6|15|once|TRBJ2-7
CASSVTSGVTYEQYF
TGTGCCAGCAGTGTGACTAGCGGGGTAACCTACGAGCAGTACTTC
>.|TRBV4-1|17|.|TRBJ2-3
CASSQELTRPSTDTQYF
TGCGCCAGCAGCCAAGAGTTGACTAGGCCTAGCACAGATACGCAGTATTTT
>.|TRBV20-1|11|.|TRBJ1-2
CSAGREYGYTF
TGCAGTGCGGGGAGGGAATACGGCTACACCTTC
>.|TRBV21-1|16|few|TRBJ2-5
CASNRARDRGLETQYF
TGTGCCAGCAACAGGGCGAGGGACAGGGGGCTGGAGACCCAGTACTTC
>.|TRBV9|15|.|TRBJ2-1
CASSVVGGPYNEQFF
TGTGCCAGCAGCGTAGTCGGGGGGCCTTACAATGAGCAGTTCTTC
>.|TRBV7-2|12|.|TRBJ2-3
CASGLAIDTQYF
TGTGCCAGCGGGCTAGCGATAGATACGCAGTATTTT
>.|TRBV19|16|.|TRBJ2-1
CASSPPGSSHYNEQFF
TGTGCCAGTAGTCCTCCCGGGTCATCCCACTACAATGAGCAGTTCTTC
>TRBD2|TRBV13|15|.|TRBJ2-5
CASSSGLAGAETQYF
TGTGCCAGCAGCTCCGGACTAGCGGGGGCGGAGACCCAGTACTTC
>.|TRBV6-1|15|.|TRBJ2-2
CASSELLNTPGELFF
TGTGCCAGCAGTGAATTGCTGAACACGCCCGGGGAGCTGTTTTTT
>.|TRBV11-1|14|.|TRBJ1-1
CASSRQVSDTEAFF
TGTGCCAGCAGCCGACAGGTCTCGGACACTGAAGCTTTCTTT
>.|TRBV3-1/TRBV3-2|15|.|TRBJ1-6
CASSHGPGVNSPLHF
TGTGCCAGCAGCCATGGTCCAGGGGTAAATTCACCCCTCCACTTT
>TRBD2|TRBV30|17|.|TRBJ2-1
CAWSGGGFSGAYNEQFF
TGTGCCTGGAGTGGCGGAGGGTTTAGCGGGGCCTACAATGAGCAGTTCTTC
>.|TRBV6-2/TRBV6-3|14|.|TRBJ2-1
CASSYTLRGNEQFF
TGTGCCAGCAGTTACACCCTCCGGGGCAATGAGCAGTTCTTC
>TRBD1|TRBV13|17|.|TRBJ2-2
CASRFLQGAVGTGELFF
TGTGCCAGCAGATTCCTCCAGGGGGCAGTCGGCACCGGGGAGCTGTTTTTT
>TRBD1|TRBV13|14|few|TRBJ2-7
CASSRTGAYYEQYF
TGTGCCAGCAGTCGGACAGGTGCCTATTACGAGCAGTACTTC
>.|TRBV29-1|11|.|TRBJ2-7
CSVEGSFEQYF
TGCAGCGTTGAAGGTAGTTTCGAGCAGTACTTC
>.|TRBV7-6|17|.|TRBJ2-1
CASSLLIAASAYNEQFF
TGTGCCAGCAGCTTATTAATCGCGGCTAGCGCCTACAATGAGCAGTTCTTC
>.|TRBV9|14|.|TRBJ2-3
CASSVDSLPDTQYF
TGTGCCAGCAGCGTAGATAGCCTCCCCGATACGCAGTATTTT
>.|TRBV5-6|14|.|TRBJ1-5
CASSLVGGGQPQHF
TGTGCCAGCAGCTTGGTAGGGGGAGGGCAGCCCCAGCATTTT